This TCR beta chain stems from a study of T-cell memory formation after mild COVID-19. About the research overall: There were largely donor-specific TCR clusters. Findings and limits, study-wide: Pre-infection memory already had some responding clones, implying cross-reactive memory joined.

This CDR3 contains 12 residues. Germline V gene lookup returns CDR1 DFQATT and CDR2 SNEGSKA (reference sequence). The ends were cut back, 5 bases at V and 8 bases at J, with 15 bases in the middle. TCRdb ran MiXCR on the 5' RACE reads and lists one entry per CDR3 protein. Of 380,000 or so distinct CDR3 sequences in the sample, about an eighth were seen once. Comment on this clonotype: The antigen is unknown.

Sequenced input: PBMCs or a T cell subset sorted from them (not recorded which). This rearrangement joins TRBV20-1 to TRBJ1-1; D gene unclear. The receptor was isolated from a man aged 18 to 35 who had mild COVID-19 (a few samples of this study predate the infection). Cell type and time point are not known. CDR3 coding DNA: TGCAGTGCTCTGGACCCCTCACGAGAAGCTTTCTTT. Its translation: CSALDPSREAFF.